In this sample, the clone carrying this T cell receptor beta chain turned up a few times. What it recognizes is unknown. Repertoires were generated with immunoSEQ multiplex PCR, while TCRdb's copy carries only in-frame clones and drops some. Among about 120,000 clones listed, more than 85% were seen once. This sample was included in a study of T cell responses to AZD1222 COVID-19 vaccine. Study-wide background: Pooling covered second doses at about 4 or about 12 weeks. Study results and caveats: Nearly half of spike-specific TCRs reportedly target unmutated variant regions. Clonal diversity was possibly underestimated, and the donors were mostly white British, with more females. Repertoire collection took place solely once the T cell response had peaked.

The sample consisted of peripheral blood, taken on day 0 of AZD1222 vaccination. The receptor was derived from an adult in good health.

This CDR3 reads CASRDGGEDGYTF. The CDR3 coding sequence is TGTGCCAGCAGAGACGGAGGGGAGGATGGCTACACCTTC. The chain combines TRBV6-5 with TRBJ1-2; D may be TRBD1 (5 bases). Trimming pared 6 bases from V and 6 bases from J, leaving 14 bases between. Germline loops: CDR1 MNHEY, CDR2 SVGAGI. The CDR3 covers 13 residues.